The present T cell receptor beta chain was sequenced within a study of T-cell reconstitution after alpha-beta-depleted transplantation in children. Preparation of the TCRbeta library was carried out with unique molecular identifiers. MiXCR, applied by TCRdb to the PCR reads, yields one record per CDR3 protein. The sample has 250,000 to 350,000 distinct CDR3 sequences; around 9.6% are singletons. This clonotype has a handful of counts. The CDR3 sequence is 14 residues long. The germline V gene encodes CDR1 SGHRS and CDR2 YFSETQ. V was cut by 5 bases and J by 5 bases, with 17 bases left in between. The sample consisted of PBMCs from the stem cell graft donor, taken from the stem cell graft. The TCR originated in a human donor who donated a stem cell graft to a child with SCID. The chain recombines TRBV5-1 with TRBJ2-7; perhaps TRBD2 as D (6 bases). For the CDR3, the DNA is TGCGCCAGCAGTAACGCACTGGAGGGTAACGAGCAGTACTTC. Translating gives CASSNALEGNEQYF.